What follows is one T cell receptor (beta chain) and its context. As yet, its antigen is unknown. The record originates from a study of T cells in Graves' hyperthyroidism and ophthalmopathy. On the study more broadly: Before any treatment, at initial diagnosis, peripheral blood was collected.

Study results and caveats: The majority of expanded thyroid clonotypes above 0.001 also appeared in blood.

Exclusion criteria comprised uncontrolled infection, other autoimmune disease, pregnancy or lactation. Clinical symptoms, serum thyroxine, TRAb, thyroid ultrasound and orbital computed tomography informed diagnoses. CDR1 and CDR2 (germline): DFQATT, SNEGSKA (reference sequence). Trimming removed 6 bases from V and 14 bases from J; junction bases left unmatched: 16. CDR3 length: 13 residues. Researchers took RNA transcripts and amplified the TCR beta CDR3 regions from them. Using the HTBI primer set, a first-round RT-PCR was run on the TCR CDR3. MiXCR was run by TCRdb on the multiplex PCR reads, yielding one entry per CDR3 protein. The data show about 640,000 distinct CDR3 sequences, 20% to 25% seen once.

This sequence was found in a man under 40 with Graves' ophthalmopathy. The material sequenced was blood. J is TRBJ2-3 and V is TRBV20-1; TRBD2 aligns across 8 bases. CDR3 residues: CSALSPGLGDRYF. In nucleotides, the CDR3 is TGCAGTGCCCTCTCGCCGGGACTAGGTGATAGGTATTTT.